Here is one T cell receptor (beta chain) with its context. Sequenced by immunoSEQ multiplex PCR; TCRdb stores in-frame clones only, minus some. The profile covers around 190,000 clones, with 70% to 90% appearing a single time and 15% to 20% taken by the ten largest. The data were taken from a study of blood T cell repertoires in COVID-19. Seattle's enrolled individuals joined amid active infection and were then monitored longitudinally. Germline CDR1 is MNHEY and CDR2 is SMNVEV (reference sequence). V lost 1 base and J 2 bases, leaving 12 bases between the germline ends. This CDR3 region has 15 residues.

The TCR comes from a man aged 50 to 59 with COVID-19, enrolled during active disease. This rearrangement joins TRBV27 to TRBJ2-7, with a tentative D call TRBD1 (6 bases). The sequenced sample was peripheral blood. CDR3 nucleotide sequence: TGTGCCAGCAGTTTATTTTCGGGACATACCTACGAGCAGTACTTC. Its translation: CASSLFSGHTYEQYF.